The clone carrying this T cell receptor (beta chain) was recorded many times. Antigen: not known. These data are taken from a study of T cells in Graves' hyperthyroidism and ophthalmopathy. General study findings and limits: Most expanded thyroid clonotypes above 0.001 also appeared in blood.

Germline V lookup: CDR1 MDHEN, CDR2 SYDVKM. CDR3 size: 15 residues. J lost 2 bases, V lost 7 bases, and 6 bases had no gene match. Amplification yielded TCR beta CDR3 regions, with RNA transcripts as the source. The TCR CDR3 first-round RT-PCR relied on the HTBI primer set. From the multiplex PCR reads, TCRdb called clonotypes with MiXCR, one entry per CDR3 protein. Here the sample spans about half a million distinct CDR3 sequences, about 20% being singletons. This sequence was found in a man in his forties with Graves' ophthalmopathy. The sequencing sample was made of blood. The rearrangement joins TRBV28 to TRBJ1-2; 11 nucleotides agree with TRBD1. CDR3 nucleotides: TGTGCCAGCACCCGGACAGGGGGCGAAAACTATGGCTACACCTTC. Protein product: CASTRTGGENYGYTF.